Presented here are 30 T cell receptor beta chains from one specimen sequenced in a study of blood T cell repertoires in COVID-19. Only in-frame clones appear in the TCRdb table, and some are missing; sequencing was by immunoSEQ multiplex PCR. The top ten clones hold approximately 2% of a sample with 100,000 or so clones, roughly nine tenths of them seen once. The sample was peripheral blood. All receptors derive from a man between 45 and 60 years old with active COVID-19.

The genes are TRBV6-5 and TRBJ1-2; 8 bases are shared with TRBD1. Unmatched junction bases numbered 4, after V lost 7 bases and J lost 0 bases. The length of the CDR3 is 14 residues. In germline, CDR1 is MNHEY, CDR2 SVGAGI. CDR3 loop: CASITQGANYGYTF. The CDR3 DNA is TGTGCCAGCATCACACAGGGGGCTAACTATGGCTACACCTTC.

The chain employs TRBV7-6 and TRBJ2-5; 12 bases are a match to TRBD1. V was pared by 2 bases and J by 10 bases, with 11 bases of the junction left unmatched. CDR3 length equals 16 residues. Germline-derived CDR1 and CDR2 are SGHVS and FNYEAQ. This CDR3 is CASSLRDRGQGRVQYF. Here the CDR3 DNA reads TGTGCCAGCAGCTTAAGGGACAGGGGGCAAGGTAGAGTCCAGTACTTC.

The chain employs TRBV5-1 and TRBJ2-5; the match to TRBD2 covers 8 bases. The CDR3 has 16 residues. V shed 3 bases and J 4 bases; nucleotides not matched to a gene: 11. Germline CDR1 SGHRS, CDR2 YFSETQ. The CDR3 here is CASSWAPGAGGETQYF. The CDR3 region has the DNA TGCGCCAGCAGCTGGGCCCCGGGTGCGGGGGGAGAGACCCAGTACTTC.

V is TRBV7-9 and J is TRBJ1-1; the D gene is possibly TRBD1 (5 bases). The V end lost 4 bases, the J end lost 4 bases, and 10 bases lay between the germline ends. In germline, CDR1 is SEHNR, CDR2 FQNEAQ (reference sequence). The CDR3 has 13 residues. The CDR3: CASSYAGGTEAFF. CDR3 coding DNA: TGTGCCAGCAGCTACGCCGGGGGCACTGAAGCTTTCTTT.

This clone was detected only once. The chain is built from TRBV6-6 and TRBJ2-7, with 8 nucleotides matching TRBD1. This CDR3 has 14 amino acids. Germline V lookup: CDR1 MNHNY, CDR2 SVGAGI (reference sequence). V dropped 0 bases and J dropped 5; count of bases not matched to a gene: 3. For the CDR3, the DNA is TGTGCCAGCAGTTACTCGACAGGGGCCAACGAGCAGTACTTC. Its protein product is CASSYSTGANEQYF.

The chain carries TRBV7-2 and TRBJ1-5, with TRBD1 matching over 7 bases. This CDR3 comprises 14 residues. V was clipped by 4 bases and J by 5 bases; unmatched bases: 5. Germline V gene data show CDR1 as SGHTA and CDR2 as FQGNSA. The CDR3 loop reads CASSSRQGDQPQHF. DNA for the CDR3: TGTGCCAGCAGCTCAAGACAGGGCGATCAGCCCCAGCATTTT.

The genes are TRBV10-3 and TRBJ2-7; TRBD1 is a possible D gene (6 bases). Per the germline V gene, CDR1 is ENHRY and CDR2 is SYGVKD. V lost 0 bases, J lost 0 bases, and 9 bases lay in between. The CDR3 loop spans 15 amino acids. CDR3 loop: CAISESQGSSYEQYF. As DNA, the CDR3 is TGTGCCATCAGTGAGTCACAGGGAAGCTCCTACGAGCAGTACTTC.

The rearrangement joins TRBV10-3 to TRBJ1-5; D call uncertain. Germline loops: CDR1 ENHRY, CDR2 SYGVKD. The CDR3 spans 13 residues. Trimming removed 9 bases at V and 0 bases at J, with 9 bases between. The CDR3 loop is CAIGGDSNQPQHF. As DNA, the CDR3 is TGTGCCATAGGTGGAGATAGCAATCAGCCCCAGCATTTT.

The table lists this clone with a count of one. V gene TRBV6-4 combines with J gene TRBJ2-1, with 8 positions matching TRBD1. V was clipped by 6 bases and J by 0 bases; unmatched bases: 10. The CDR3 sequence is 17 residues long. Germline V lookup: CDR1 MRHNA, CDR2 SNTAGT. This CDR3 is CASRLGQGPSSYNEQFF. The CDR3 DNA is TGTGCCAGCAGACTTGGACAGGGCCCGAGCTCCTACAATGAGCAGTTCTTC.

This clone occurred a few times. The gene calls are TRBV6-5 and TRBJ1-2, with TRBD1 matching over 11 bases. V trimming: 4 bases; J trimming: 4 bases; junction bases outside the gene matches: 2. Germline CDR1 is MNHEY and CDR2 is SVGAGI. This CDR3 region has 14 residues. The CDR3 loop is CASSSGTGGYGYTF. The CDR3 nucleotides read TGTGCCAGCAGTTCCGGGACAGGGGGCTATGGCTACACCTTC.

With respect to this clone: The same CDR3 is also encoded by other DNA sequences in this sample. V usage is TRBV7-9 and J usage is TRBJ1-2; D is perhaps TRBD1 (6 bases). Germline V gene data show CDR1 as SEHNR and CDR2 as FQNEAQ (reference sequence). This CDR3 is built from 12 residues. V lost 5 bases, J lost 4 bases, and 8 bases lay in between. CDR3 nucleotides: TGTGCCAGCAGCAGGGGGGCCTATGGCTACACCTTC. Amino acids: CASSRGAYGYTF.

This rearrangement joins TRBV7-2 to TRBJ2-7, with D perhaps matching TRBD2 (5 bases). Deletions cut 0 bases from V and 3 bases from J, with 21 bases between. Germline V gene lookup returns CDR1 SGHTA and CDR2 FQGNSA. The length of the CDR3 is 18 residues. CDR3 nucleotides: TGTGCCAGCAGCTTAGCGCGAGGGCCCCAATCCCAAAACTACGAGCAGTACTTC. This translates into CASSLARGPQSQNYEQYF.

The chain is built from TRBV7-2 and TRBJ1-4; D remains ambiguous. The germline V and J ends were trimmed by 1 base and 4 bases, with 10 bases remaining between them. There are 15 residues in the CDR3. CDR1 and CDR2 from the germline V gene are SGHTA and FQGNSA. DNA for the CDR3: TGTGCCAGCAGCTTAGGGGGAGGGCATAATGAAAAACTGTTTTTT. This sequence encodes CASSLGGGHNEKLFF. Variable domain in full (rest from reference TRBV7-2 and TRBJ1-4): GAGVSQSPSNKVTEKGKDVELRCDPISGHTALYWYRQSLGQGLEFLIYFQGNSAPDKSGLPSDRFSAERTGGSVSTLTIQRTQQEDSAVYLCASSLGGGHNEKLFFGSGTQLSVL.

The CDR3 spells CASSYSGQGNSDTQYF. The CDR3 DNA reads TGTGCCAGCAGTTACTCGGGACAGGGAAACTCCGATACGCAGTATTTT. The chain has TRBV6-2 or TRBV6-3 and TRBJ2-3, with 9 bases matching TRBD1. From germline, CDR1 is MNHEY and CDR2 SVGEGT. The CDR3 totals 16 residues. Trimming removed 0 bases from V and 6 bases from J; junction bases left unmatched: 7.

The sample holds a few counts of this clone. One end of the junction is discordant with germline, which a read error may explain. The chain uses TRBV7-7 and TRBJ2-2, with D maybe TRBD2 (6 bases). Germline V gene data show CDR1 as SSHAT and CDR2 as FNYEAQ (reference sequence). The CDR3 consists of 15 residues. The CDR3 nucleotides read TGTGCTAGCAGCCGGAAGTCGGAGGGCACCGGGGAGCTGTTTTTT. Translated, it gives CASSRKSEGTGELFF.

The rearrangement uses TRBV19 and TRBJ2-7; TRBD2 matches at 8 bases. The CDR3 extends over 14 amino acids. Unmatched junction bases numbered 6, after V lost 7 bases and J lost 1 base. Germline CDR1 LNHDA, CDR2 SQIVND (reference sequence). The CDR3 nucleotides read TGTGCCAGTACCCGCCGGGAGGGGTCCTACGAGCAGTACTTC. Its translation: CASTRREGSYEQYF. Supplemented by reference TRBV19 and TRBJ2-7, the full variable domain reads DGGITQSPKYLFRKEGQNVTLSCEQNLNHDAMYWYRQDPGQGLRLIYYSQIVNDFQKGDIAEGYSVSREKKESFPLTVTSAQKNPTAFYLCASTRREGSYEQYFGPGTRLTVT.

V and J are TRBV5-1 and TRBJ2-5; 9 bases are a match to TRBD2. The length of the CDR3 is 18 residues. With 7 bases clipped from V and 1 base from J, the junction kept 17 bases outside the gene matches. Germline CDR1 reads SGHRS; CDR2 reads YFSETQ. Written as DNA, the CDR3 is TGCGCCAGCTCCCCGGGATACGCCAGCGGGGGGTTCCAAGAGACCCAGTACTTC. Protein product: CASSPGYASGGFQETQYF.

This clone was detected once. The gene calls are TRBV19 and TRBJ1-5, with TRBD1 matching over 12 bases. J lost 2 bases, V lost 3 bases, and 5 bases had no gene match. CDR3 length: 17 amino acids. Looked up from germline, CDR1 is LNHDA and CDR2 is SQIVND (reference sequence). For the CDR3, the DNA is TGTGCCAGTAGTATCCGGGACAGGGGGCGAGGCAATCAGCCCCAGCATTTT. The encoded protein is CASSIRDRGRGNQPQHF.

This rearrangement joins TRBV7-2 to TRBJ2-3; 15 bases map to TRBD2. J gave up 1 base and V 5 bases, and 10 bases lay outside the gene matches. CDR1 is SGHTA, CDR2 FQGNSA, per germline. This CDR3 comprises 19 residues. CDR3 nucleotide sequence: TGTGCCAGCAGCCCTAGGACTAGCGGGGGGGCCGGGGGCACAGATACGCAGTATTTT. Its protein product is CASSPRTSGGAGGTDTQYF.

The chain couples TRBV6-5 to TRBJ1-1, with D maybe TRBD1 (5 bases). Trimming left V 10 bases short and J 1 base short, with 19 bases between. CDR3 size: 15 residues. Germline V CDR1 and CDR2: MNHEY, SVGAGI. The CDR3 nucleotides are TGTGCCACGAAGGCAGGGTGGTCACGGAACACTGAAGCTTTCTTT. Translating gives CATKAGWSRNTEAFF.

The chain joins TRBV6-5 to TRBJ1-2; 7 bases map to TRBD1. J gave up 2 bases and V 6 bases, and 3 bases lay outside the gene matches. Looked up from germline, CDR1 is MNHEY and CDR2 is SVGAGI. This CDR3 has 13 amino acids. CDR3 bases: TGTGCCAGCAGAAAGACAGGGAACTATGGCTACACCTTC. This codes for CASRKTGNYGYTF.

The chain carries TRBV29-1 and TRBJ2-7; TRBD1 is a possible D gene (6 bases). Deletions cut 4 bases from V and 0 bases from J, with 16 bases between. Germline CDR1 is SQVTM and CDR2 is ANQGSEA. CDR3 length: 15 amino acids. For the CDR3, the DNA is TGCAGCGTTGGACGCCCAGGGGATAGCTCCTACGAGCAGTACTTC. This gives the protein CSVGRPGDSSYEQYF.

The CDR3 DNA is TGTGCCAGCAGCCGCCTCGCGACAGGGACCGGGGAGCTGTTTTTT. It translates to CASSRLATGTGELFF. The chain recombines TRBV3-1 (or the pseudogene TRBV3-2) with TRBJ2-2, with 7 bases fitting TRBD1. The germline V gene has CDR1 LGHDT and CDR2 YNNKEL (reference sequence). V gave up 4 bases and J gave up 5 bases; unmatched junction bases: 7. The CDR3 is made up of 15 amino acids.

This chain connects TRBV14 to TRBJ1-6; 9 bases are shared with TRBD1. This CDR3 spans 14 amino acids. The germline V gene has CDR1 SGHDN and CDR2 FVKESK. V was clipped by 3 bases and J by 11 bases; unmatched bases: 5. CDR3 loop: CASSQTGGRAPLHF. CDR3 sequence (DNA): TGTGCCAGCAGCCAGACAGGGGGTCGGGCACCCCTCCACTTT. Full variable domain (remainder filled in from reference TRBV14 and TRBJ1-6): EAGVTQFPSHSVIEKGQTVTLRCDPISGHDNLYWYRRVMGKEIKFLLHFVKESKQDESGMPNNRFLAERTGGTYSTLKVQPAELEDSGVYFCASSQTGGRAPLHFGNGTRLTVT.

In its sample, this clone was seen a few times. V is TRBV7-6 and J is TRBJ1-5; D perhaps matches TRBD1 (6 bases). The V end lost 3 bases, the J end lost 2 bases, and 14 bases lay between the germline ends. The CDR3 loop spans 16 amino acids. Germline assignment: CDR1 SGHVS and CDR2 FNYEAQ. The CDR3 here is CASSLGGPWGNQPQHF. The CDR3 region has the DNA TGTGCCAGCAGCTTGGGGGGGCCTTGGGGCAATCAGCCCCAGCATTTT.

This chain uses TRBV6-2 or TRBV6-3 with TRBJ1-6; 7 bases fit TRBD1. Germline V gives CDR1 MNHEY, CDR2 SVGEGT. This CDR3 spans 16 amino acids. Trimming removed 2 bases from V and 12 bases from J; junction bases left unmatched: 13. The CDR3 DNA reads as TGTGCCAGCAGTTACCGCACAGGGGCCAGAGATGAACCCCTCCACTTT. Protein product: CASSYRTGARDEPLHF.

The V gene is TRBV2, the J gene TRBJ2-7; D not resolved. CDR1 SNHLY and CDR2 FYNNEI come from the germline V gene. With 2 bases removed from V and 2 bases from J, the gap between germline ends came to 13 bases. This CDR3 is 15 amino acids long. This CDR3 reads CASSETEYVPYEQYF. The DNA of the CDR3 is TGTGCCAGCAGTGAAACGGAGTATGTGCCCTACGAGCAGTACTTC.

The chain uses TRBV19 and TRBJ2-3, with TRBD1 identical over 7 bases. J was trimmed by 0 bases and V by 3 bases; bases with no gene match: 6. The CDR3 covers 16 residues. Germline V gives CDR1 LNHDA, CDR2 SQIVND (reference sequence). The CDR3 sequence: CASSISTGSSTDTQYF. In nucleotides, the CDR3 is TGTGCCAGTAGTATCTCGACAGGGTCTAGCACAGATACGCAGTATTTT.

The chain recombines TRBV13 with TRBJ2-2; D not certain. CDR3 length equals 14 residues. Germline V CDR1 and CDR2: PRHDT, FYEKMQ (reference sequence). Trimming pared 8 bases from V and 1 base from J, leaving 11 bases between. CDR3 nucleotides: TGTGCCAGCCGTTTGTCAGGGAACACCGGGGAGCTGTTTTTT. Its translation is CASRLSGNTGELFF.

V and J are TRBV5-4 and TRBJ1-3, with D hard to call. Germline CDR1 SGHNT, CDR2 YYREEE (reference sequence). V was shortened by 4 bases and J by 2 bases, with 16 bases between the two germline ends. The CDR3 spans 16 residues. For the CDR3, the DNA is TGTGCCAGCAGCCCGACTGGCACCTCGACTGGAAACACCATATATTTT. It codes for CASSPTGTSTGNTIYF.